Shown below are 19 T cell receptor beta chains from a single sample sequenced in a study of identical twins. TCRdb called the 5' RACE reads again in MiXCR, with one record for every CDR3 protein. The sample holds 650,000 to 750,000 distinct CDR3 sequences, 21% seen once. These same data were also listed under a study on T cells expressing NK-cell markers.

The sample comprised PBMCs. Every receptor here comes from a young woman in good health.

This clonotype was seen many times. The CDR3 nucleotides are TGTGCCAGCAGTTTAGCGGGACGGCACACCGGGGAGCTGTTTTTT. Amino acid sequence: CASSLAGRHTGELFF. The chain joins TRBV12-3 or TRBV12-4 to TRBJ2-2; possibly TRBD1 or TRBD2 for D (5 bases each). V lost 0 bases to trimming and J lost 3 bases, with 8 bases between them. The CDR3 length is 15 residues.

The chain employs TRBV7-9 and TRBJ2-3; 10 nucleotides match TRBD2. After removal of 4 bases from V and 2 bases from J, the junction contained 9 bases not matched to a gene. Germline V lookup: CDR1 SEHNR, CDR2 FQNEAQ (reference sequence). The CDR3 length is 17 residues. CDR3 sequence reads: CASSSPASGGPTDTQYF. CDR3 nucleotides: TGTGCCAGCAGCTCTCCTGCTAGCGGGGGACCCACAGATACGCAGTATTTT.

The rearrangement links TRBV29-1 to TRBJ2-1; D not certain. CDR3 length equals 11 residues. V was trimmed by 5 bases and J by 8 bases, leaving 10 bases between them. Germline assignment: CDR1 SQVTM and CDR2 ANQGSEA. Here the CDR3 DNA reads TGCAGCGTTATCCGGGTCTATGAGCAGTTCTTC. Its protein product is CSVIRVYEQFF.

The chain has TRBV12-3 or TRBV12-4 and TRBJ2-1, with TRBD2 matching 14 bases. The CDR3 runs to 16 residues. V shed 6 bases, J shed 1 base, and the junction held 2 bases outside the gene matches. The CDR3 bases are TGTGCCAGCAGGCGGACTAGCGGGAGGTCCTACAATGAGCAGTTCTTC. Protein: CASRRTSGRSYNEQFF.

V gene TRBV5-1 combines with J gene TRBJ2-3; D uncertain. The CDR3 contains 11 residues. Germline V gives CDR1 SGHRS, CDR2 YFSETQ. V was cut by 4 bases and J by 5 bases, with 5 bases left in between. The DNA for the CDR3 is TGCGCCAGCAGCGTTTTAGATACGCAGTATTTT. It is translated as CASSVLDTQYF.

This chain joins TRBV5-6 and TRBJ2-3, with 9 bases matching TRBD1. The germline gives CDR1 SGHDT, CDR2 YYEEEE. The CDR3 is 16 amino acids. V was pared by 4 bases and J by 1 base, with 7 bases of the junction left unmatched. The CDR3 region is CASSTRDRDRTDTQYF. CDR3 nucleotides: TGTGCCAGCAGCACCCGGGACAGGGACCGCACAGATACGCAGTATTTT.

This clonotype occurred a few times. This chain joins TRBV10-3 and TRBJ1-1; 10 bases are a match to TRBD1. J was trimmed by 8 bases and V by 8 bases; bases with no gene match: 11. The CDR3 sequence is 14 residues long. The germline gives CDR1 ENHRY, CDR2 SYGVKD. The CDR3 loop reads CAIGGTGAPSEAFF. CDR3 DNA sequence: TGTGCCATCGGGGGGACAGGGGCTCCATCCGAAGCTTTCTTT.

This rearrangement joins TRBV3-1 to TRBJ2-7, with 7 bases fitting TRBD1. The CDR3 sequence is 13 residues long. Germline lookup yields CDR1 LGHDT and CDR2 YNNKEL (reference sequence). Germline trimming cut 4 bases from V and 6 bases from J; bases unmatched to any gene: 6. For the CDR3, the DNA is TGTGCCAGCAGCCTTGGGACAGTGCCCGAGCAGTACTTC. Protein sequence: CASSLGTVPEQYF.

The genes are TRBV20-1 and TRBJ2-1; TRBD2 matches at 10 bases. CDR1 and CDR2 from the germline V gene are DFQATT and SNEGSKA (reference sequence). V trimming: 3 bases; J trimming: 4 bases; junction bases outside the gene matches: 3. The CDR3 has 14 amino acids. The CDR3 loop reads CSASGSGGYNEQFF. CDR3 DNA sequence: TGCAGTGCTAGTGGTAGCGGGGGGTACAATGAGCAGTTCTTC.

This clonotype was observed a few times. This sequence joins TRBV9 and TRBJ1-2; 7 bases are a match to TRBD1. V lost 0 bases, J lost 4 bases, and 6 bases stayed unmatched. CDR3 length equals 15 residues. Germline V gene data show CDR1 as SGDLS and CDR2 as YYNGEE. Here the CDR3 reads CASSVASGQSYGYTF. The CDR3 region has the DNA TGTGCCAGCAGCGTAGCTTCGGGACAGAGCTATGGCTACACCTTC. The full variable domain, with the rest looked up from reference TRBV9 and TRBJ1-2, is DSGVTQTPKHLITATGQRVTLRCSPRSGDLSVYWYQQSLDQGLQFLIQYYNGEERAKGNILERFSAQQFPDLHSELNLSSLELGDSALYFCASSVASGQSYGYTFGSGTRLTVV.

This chain joins TRBV29-1 and TRBJ2-1, with D perhaps matching TRBD1 (5 bases). The germline V and J ends were trimmed by 7 bases and 7 bases, with 17 bases remaining between them. This CDR3 is 13 amino acids long. Germline CDR1 SQVTM, CDR2 ANQGSEA. CDR3 loop: CSAYPGPVNEQFF. The CDR3 DNA is TGCAGCGCGTATCCAGGGCCGGTGAATGAGCAGTTCTTC.

The sample holds many counts of this clonotype. This chain links TRBV11-3 with TRBJ2-5, with D unresolved. This CDR3 has 17 residues. Looked up from germline, CDR1 is SGHNT and CDR2 is YENEEA. Trimming removed 5 bases at V and 0 bases at J, with 19 bases between. DNA of the CDR3: TGTGCCAGCAGCCCAGGCGCAGTTGAGAGGCACCAAGAGACCCAGTACTTC. Its translation: CASSPGAVERHQETQYF. The entire variable domain, with the rest obtained from reference TRBV11-3 and TRBJ2-5, is as follows: EAGVVQSPRYKIIEKKQPVAFWCNPISGHNTLYWYLQNLGQGPELLIRYENEEAVDDSQLPKDRFSAERLKGVDSTLKIQPAELGDSAVYLCASSPGAVERHQETQYFGPGTRLLVL.

This clonotype turned up a few times. J is TRBJ1-2 and V is TRBV6-1; no firm D call. The CDR3 contains 12 residues. CDR1 is MNHNS, CDR2 SASEGT, per germline. The V end was cut by 4 bases, the J end by 8 bases, with 11 bases between. Written as DNA, the CDR3 is TGTGCCAGCAGTGCGGGCGGATCCGGCTACACCTTC. Encoded protein: CASSAGGSGYTF.

The table lists this clonotype with many counts. The CDR3 bases are TGTGCCAGCAGCCCCCTAGCGGGGCCAGACAATGAGCAGTTCTTC. The encoded protein is CASSPLAGPDNEQFF. The chain employs TRBV3-1 and TRBJ2-1; 9 bases match TRBD2. The junction had 6 bases not matched to a gene; V was cut back by 4 bases and J by 5 bases. CDR3 length: 15 amino acids. CDR1 and CDR2 (germline): LGHDT, YNNKEL (reference sequence).

The J gene is TRBJ2-1, the V gene TRBV9, with D perhaps matching TRBD2 (6 bases). Trimming cost V 1 base and J 6 bases, with 11 bases left between them. This CDR3 has 14 amino acids. CDR1 is SGDLS and CDR2 is YYNGEE in the germline V gene. CDR3: CASSVMTSVNEQFF. As DNA, the CDR3 is TGTGCCAGCAGCGTAATGACTAGTGTCAATGAGCAGTTCTTC.

The V and J genes are TRBV7-9 and TRBJ2-3, with 10 bases matching TRBD1. The CDR3 loop spans 15 amino acids. In germline, CDR1 is SEHNR, CDR2 FQNEAQ (reference sequence). V lost 4 bases, J lost 2 bases, and 3 bases stayed unmatched. CDR3 bases: TGTGCCAGCAGCTCGGGACAGGGGATCACAGATACGCAGTATTTT. Translation: CASSSGQGITDTQYF.

The table lists this clonotype with a few counts. This rearrangement joins TRBV27 to TRBJ2-5, with no clear D. Trimming removed 4 bases at V and 4 bases at J, with 10 bases between. The CDR3 totals 13 residues. Germline V CDR1 and CDR2: MNHEY, SMNVEV (reference sequence). The CDR3 reads CASSSALTETQYF. CDR3 bases: TGTGCCAGCAGTTCGGCCTTGACAGAGACCCAGTACTTC.

The chain has TRBV30 and TRBJ1-4; D uncertain. Trimming stripped 2 bases from V and 8 bases from J, with 12 bases between. The CDR3 sequence is 13 residues long. The germline V gene has CDR1 GTSNPN and CDR2 SVGIG (reference sequence). CDR3 region: CAWSPRAGEKLFF. The CDR3 DNA follows: TGTGCCTGGAGTCCCCGGGCCGGCGAAAAACTGTTTTTT.

This clonotype was counted many times. V and J are TRBV20-1 and TRBJ1-4; 8 positions agree with TRBD1. CDR1 DFQATT and CDR2 SNEGSKA come from the germline V gene (reference sequence). With 3 bases clipped from V and 7 bases from J, the junction kept 13 bases outside the gene matches. The CDR3 has 16 residues. The CDR3 nucleotides read TGCAGTGCTAGCTGGACAGGGAATTTGGCTGGTGAAAAACTGTTTTTT. Amino acids: CSASWTGNLAGEKLFF.